A single sample gave rise to the 4 T cell receptor beta chains below, sequenced in a study of blood T cell repertoires in COVID-19. Produced via immunoSEQ multiplex PCR; TCRdb's table is partial and in-frame only. Among 200,000 to 300,000 clones listed, around 90% were seen once. Input material: peripheral blood. These receptors all come from a human donor in a cohort sampled during active COVID-19.

This clone was seen a few times. V usage is TRBV15 and J usage is TRBJ2-7; TRBD1 might be the D (5 bases). V was clipped by 5 bases and J by 6 bases, with 23 bases between them. Looked up from germline, CDR1 is LNHNV and CDR2 is YYDKDF (reference sequence). This CDR3 contains 16 residues. The CDR3 loop is CATSGQDTRLTGEQYF. CDR3 sequence (DNA): TGTGCCACCAGCGGCCAGGACACACGACTGACGGGCGAGCAGTACTTC.

The CDR3 loop reads CASSPDRGAYGYTF. The CDR3 coding sequence is TGTGCCAGCTCACCCGACAGGGGGGCCTATGGCTACACCTTC. The rearrangement joins TRBV18 to TRBJ1-2; 9 nucleotides line up with TRBD1. V lost 3 bases to trimming and J lost 4 bases; unmatched junction nucleotides: 3. This CDR3 has 14 amino acids. Germline CDR1 KGHSH, CDR2 LQKENI.

The chain links TRBV4-1 to TRBJ2-7, with 8 bases matching TRBD2. This CDR3 is built from 17 residues. CDR1 and CDR2 (germline): MGHRA, YSYEKL. Unmatched junction bases numbered 11, after V lost 1 base and J lost 3 bases. CDR3 nucleotide sequence: TGCGCCAGCAGCCAAGGAGCGGGAGTTAGGGTGGGCTACGAGCAGTACTTC. Protein product: CASSQGAGVRVGYEQYF.

V gene TRBV27 combines with J gene TRBJ1-6; D is unresolved. The V and J ends lost 8 bases and 10 bases respectively, with 15 bases between them. Germline CDR1 reads MNHEY; CDR2 reads SMNVEV (reference sequence). The CDR3 has 13 amino acids. The chain's CDR3 is CASSPRGRSPLHF. The CDR3 bases are TGTGCCAGCTCCCCCCGGGGTCGGTCACCCCTCCACTTT.